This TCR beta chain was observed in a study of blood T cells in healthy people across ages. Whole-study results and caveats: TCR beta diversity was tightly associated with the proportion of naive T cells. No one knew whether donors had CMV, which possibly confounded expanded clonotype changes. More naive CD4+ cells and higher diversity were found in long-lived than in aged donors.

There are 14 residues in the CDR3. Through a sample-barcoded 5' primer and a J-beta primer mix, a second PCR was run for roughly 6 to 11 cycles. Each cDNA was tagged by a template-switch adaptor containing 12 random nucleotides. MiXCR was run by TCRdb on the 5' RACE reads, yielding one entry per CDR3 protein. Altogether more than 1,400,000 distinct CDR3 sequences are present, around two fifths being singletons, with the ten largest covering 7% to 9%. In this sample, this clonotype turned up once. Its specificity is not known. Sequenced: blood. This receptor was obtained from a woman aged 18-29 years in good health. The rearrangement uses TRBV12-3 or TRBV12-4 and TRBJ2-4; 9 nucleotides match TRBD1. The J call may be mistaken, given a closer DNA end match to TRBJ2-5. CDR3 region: CASSVPGQGKTQYF. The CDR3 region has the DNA TGTGCCAGCAGCGTCCCGGGACAGGGCAAGACCCAGTACTTC.